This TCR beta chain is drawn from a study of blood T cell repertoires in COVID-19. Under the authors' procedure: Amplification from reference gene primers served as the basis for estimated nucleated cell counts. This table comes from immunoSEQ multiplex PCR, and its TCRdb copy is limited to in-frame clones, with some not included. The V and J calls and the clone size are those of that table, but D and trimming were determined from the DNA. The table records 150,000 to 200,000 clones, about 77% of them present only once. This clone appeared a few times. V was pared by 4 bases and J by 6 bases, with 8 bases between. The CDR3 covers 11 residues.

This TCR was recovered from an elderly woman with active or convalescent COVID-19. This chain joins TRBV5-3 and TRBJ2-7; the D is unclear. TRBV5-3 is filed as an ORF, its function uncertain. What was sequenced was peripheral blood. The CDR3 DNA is TGTGCCAGAAGCCCCCGTCTCGAGCAGTACTTC. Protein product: CARSPRLEQYF.